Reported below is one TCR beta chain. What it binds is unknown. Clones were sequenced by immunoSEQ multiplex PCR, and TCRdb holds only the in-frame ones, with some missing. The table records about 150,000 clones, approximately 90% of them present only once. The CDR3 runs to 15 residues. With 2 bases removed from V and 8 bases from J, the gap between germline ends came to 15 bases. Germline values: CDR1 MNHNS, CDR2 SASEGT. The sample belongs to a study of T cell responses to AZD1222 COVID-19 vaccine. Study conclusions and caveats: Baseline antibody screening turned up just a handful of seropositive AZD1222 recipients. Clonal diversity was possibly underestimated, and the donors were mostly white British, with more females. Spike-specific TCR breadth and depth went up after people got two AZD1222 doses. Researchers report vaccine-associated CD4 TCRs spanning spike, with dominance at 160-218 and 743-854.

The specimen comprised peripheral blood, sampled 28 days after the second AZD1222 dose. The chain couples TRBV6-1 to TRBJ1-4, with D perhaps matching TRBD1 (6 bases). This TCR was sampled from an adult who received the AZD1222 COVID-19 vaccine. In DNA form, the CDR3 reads TGTGCCAGCAGTGAATGGGGGGGGCGGTCGGAAAAACTGTTTTTT. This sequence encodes CASSEWGGRSEKLFF.